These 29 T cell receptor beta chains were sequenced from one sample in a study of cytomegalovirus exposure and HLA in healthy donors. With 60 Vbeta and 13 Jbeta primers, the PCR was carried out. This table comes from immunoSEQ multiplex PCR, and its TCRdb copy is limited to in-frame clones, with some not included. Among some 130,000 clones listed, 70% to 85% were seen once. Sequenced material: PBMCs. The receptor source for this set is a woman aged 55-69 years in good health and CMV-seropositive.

The DNA for the CDR3 is TGTGCCAGCAGCGTACGAGGAGGGGTCTACAATGAGCAGTTCTTC. It codes for CASSVRGGVYNEQFF. This sequence joins TRBV9 and TRBJ2-1; D is perhaps TRBD2 (6 bases). The germline CDR1 and CDR2 sequences are SGDLS and YYNGEE. This CDR3 is 15 amino acids long. The V and J ends lost 1 base and 3 bases respectively, with 11 bases between them.

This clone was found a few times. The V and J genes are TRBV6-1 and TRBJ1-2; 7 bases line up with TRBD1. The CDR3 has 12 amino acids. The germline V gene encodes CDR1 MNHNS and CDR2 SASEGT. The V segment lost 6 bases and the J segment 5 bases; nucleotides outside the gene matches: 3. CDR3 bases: TGTGCCAGCAGAGGGGGCCCATATGGCTACACCTTC. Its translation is CASRGGPYGYTF.

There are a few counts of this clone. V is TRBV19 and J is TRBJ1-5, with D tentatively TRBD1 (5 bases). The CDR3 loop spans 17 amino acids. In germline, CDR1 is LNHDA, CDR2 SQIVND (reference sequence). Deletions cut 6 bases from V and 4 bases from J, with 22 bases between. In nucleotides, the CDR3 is TGTGCCAGTAGGTTTCGAGGTAGGGTGACAGATAATCAGCCCCAGCATTTT. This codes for CASRFRGRVTDNQPQHF.

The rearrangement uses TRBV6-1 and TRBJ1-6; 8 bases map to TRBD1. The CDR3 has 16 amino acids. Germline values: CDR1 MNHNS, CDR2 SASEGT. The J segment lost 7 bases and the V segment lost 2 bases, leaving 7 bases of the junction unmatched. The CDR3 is CASSEQAGQENSPLHF. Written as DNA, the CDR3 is TGTGCCAGCAGTGAACAGGCGGGACAGGAAAATTCACCCCTCCACTTT.

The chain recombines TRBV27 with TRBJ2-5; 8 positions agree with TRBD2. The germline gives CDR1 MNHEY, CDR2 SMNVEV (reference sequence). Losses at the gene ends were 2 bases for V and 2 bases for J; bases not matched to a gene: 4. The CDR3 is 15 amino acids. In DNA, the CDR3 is TGTGCCAGCAGTTTAGCGGGGGGAGTGCAAGAGACCCAGTACTTC. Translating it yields CASSLAGGVQETQYF.

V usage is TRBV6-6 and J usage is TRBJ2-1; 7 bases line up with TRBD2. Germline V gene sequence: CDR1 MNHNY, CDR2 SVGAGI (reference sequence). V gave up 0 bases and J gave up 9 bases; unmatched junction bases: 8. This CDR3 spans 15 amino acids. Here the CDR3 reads CASSYSSGGGGEQFF. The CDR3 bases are TGTGCCAGCAGTTACTCGAGTGGCGGGGGAGGTGAGCAGTTCTTC.

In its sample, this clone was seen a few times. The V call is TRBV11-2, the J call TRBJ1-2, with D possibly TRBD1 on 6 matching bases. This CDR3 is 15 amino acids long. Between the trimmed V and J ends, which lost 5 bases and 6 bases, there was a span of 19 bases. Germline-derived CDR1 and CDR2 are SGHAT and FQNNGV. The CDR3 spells CASSQSIRDIHGYTF. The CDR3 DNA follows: TGTGCCAGCAGCCAGTCCATTCGGGACATCCATGGCTACACCTTC.

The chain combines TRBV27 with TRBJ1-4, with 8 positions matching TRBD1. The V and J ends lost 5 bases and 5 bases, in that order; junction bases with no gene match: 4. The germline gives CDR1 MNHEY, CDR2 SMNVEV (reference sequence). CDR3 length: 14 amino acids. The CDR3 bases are TGTGCCAGCAGTACAGGGGGAGAGAATGAAAAACTGTTTTTT. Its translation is CASSTGGENEKLFF.

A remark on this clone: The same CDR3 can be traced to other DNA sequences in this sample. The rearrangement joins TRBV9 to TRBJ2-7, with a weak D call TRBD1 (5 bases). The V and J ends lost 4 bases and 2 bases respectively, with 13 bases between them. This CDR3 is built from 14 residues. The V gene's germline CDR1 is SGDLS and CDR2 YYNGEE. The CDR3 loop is CASSPGQRTYEQYF. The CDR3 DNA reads TGTGCCAGCAGCCCCGGACAACGCACCTACGAGCAGTACTTC.

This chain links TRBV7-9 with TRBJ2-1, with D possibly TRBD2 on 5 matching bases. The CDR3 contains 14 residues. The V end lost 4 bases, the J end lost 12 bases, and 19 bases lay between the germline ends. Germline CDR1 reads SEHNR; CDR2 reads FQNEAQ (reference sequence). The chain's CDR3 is CASSSSRARTVQFF. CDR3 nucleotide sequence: TGTGCCAGCAGCTCTTCGAGGGCCAGGACGGTGCAGTTCTTC.

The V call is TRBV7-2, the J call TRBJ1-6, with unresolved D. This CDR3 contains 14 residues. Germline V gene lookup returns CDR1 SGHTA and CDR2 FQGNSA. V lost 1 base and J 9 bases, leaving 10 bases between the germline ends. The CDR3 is CASSLVLTGSPLHF. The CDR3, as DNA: TGTGCCAGCAGCTTAGTTCTCACCGGTTCACCCCTCCACTTT.

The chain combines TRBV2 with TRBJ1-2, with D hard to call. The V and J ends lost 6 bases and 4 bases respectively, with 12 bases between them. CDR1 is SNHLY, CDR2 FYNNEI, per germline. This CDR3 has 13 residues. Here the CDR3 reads CASSTTGSYGYTF. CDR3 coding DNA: TGTGCCAGCAGCACTACCGGCTCCTATGGCTACACCTTC.

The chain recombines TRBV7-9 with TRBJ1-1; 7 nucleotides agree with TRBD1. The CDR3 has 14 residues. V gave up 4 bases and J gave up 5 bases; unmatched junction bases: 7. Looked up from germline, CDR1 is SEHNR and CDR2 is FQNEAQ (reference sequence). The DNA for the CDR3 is TGTGCCAGCAGCTACGCAGGGGGACGGACTGAAGCTTTCTTT. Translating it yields CASSYAGGRTEAFF.

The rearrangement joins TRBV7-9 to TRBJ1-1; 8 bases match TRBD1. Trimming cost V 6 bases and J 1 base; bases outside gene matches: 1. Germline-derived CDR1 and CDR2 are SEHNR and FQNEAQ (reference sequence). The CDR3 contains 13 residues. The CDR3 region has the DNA TGTGCCAGCAGAGACAGGGGGAACACTGAAGCTTTCTTT. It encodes CASRDRGNTEAFF.

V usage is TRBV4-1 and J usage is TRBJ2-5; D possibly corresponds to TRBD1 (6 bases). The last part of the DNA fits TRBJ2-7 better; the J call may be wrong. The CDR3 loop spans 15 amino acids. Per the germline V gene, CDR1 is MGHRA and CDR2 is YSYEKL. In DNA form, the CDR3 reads TGCGCCAGCAGCCCCCCCGGACAGCTCTACTACGAGCAGTACTTC. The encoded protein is CASSPPGQLYYEQYF.

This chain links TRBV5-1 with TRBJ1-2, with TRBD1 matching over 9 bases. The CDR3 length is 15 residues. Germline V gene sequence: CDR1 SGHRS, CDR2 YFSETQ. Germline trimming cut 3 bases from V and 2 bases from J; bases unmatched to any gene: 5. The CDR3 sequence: CASSSRTGDNYGYTF. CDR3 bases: TGCGCCAGCAGCTCAAGGACAGGGGACAACTATGGCTACACCTTC.

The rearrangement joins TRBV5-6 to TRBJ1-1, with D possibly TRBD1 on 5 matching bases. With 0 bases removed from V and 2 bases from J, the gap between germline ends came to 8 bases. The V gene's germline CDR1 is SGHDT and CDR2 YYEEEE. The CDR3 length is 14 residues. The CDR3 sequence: CASSLEGLNTEAFF. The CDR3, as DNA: TGTGCCAGCAGCTTGGAGGGACTAAACACTGAAGCTTTCTTT.

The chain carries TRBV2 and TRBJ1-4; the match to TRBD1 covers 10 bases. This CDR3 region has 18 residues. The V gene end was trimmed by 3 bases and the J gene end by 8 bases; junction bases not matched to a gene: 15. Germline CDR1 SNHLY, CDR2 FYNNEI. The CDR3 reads CASSEWGDRGERNEKLFF. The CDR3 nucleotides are TGTGCCAGCAGTGAGTGGGGGGACAGGGGCGAGAGGAACGAAAAACTGTTTTTT.

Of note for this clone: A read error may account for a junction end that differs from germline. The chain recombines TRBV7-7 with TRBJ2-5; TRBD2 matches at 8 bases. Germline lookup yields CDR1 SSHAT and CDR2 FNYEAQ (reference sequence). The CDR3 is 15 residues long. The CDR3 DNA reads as TGTGCTAGCAGAAAAGCGGGGGCAAACCAAGAGACCCAGTACTTC. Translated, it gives CASRKAGANQETQYF.

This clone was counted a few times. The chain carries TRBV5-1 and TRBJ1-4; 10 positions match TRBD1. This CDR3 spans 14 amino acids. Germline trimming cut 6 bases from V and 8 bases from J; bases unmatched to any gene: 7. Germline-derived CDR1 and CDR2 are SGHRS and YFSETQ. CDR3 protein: CASKGGTGAEKLFF. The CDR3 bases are TGCGCCAGCAAAGGGGGGACAGGGGCCGAAAAACTGTTTTTT. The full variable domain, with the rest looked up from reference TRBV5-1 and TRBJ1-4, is KAGVTQTPRYLIKTRGQQVTLSCSPISGHRSVSWYQQTPGQGLQFLFEYFSETQRNKGNFPGRFSGRQFSNSRSEMNVSTLELGDSALYLCASKGGTGAEKLFFGSGTQLSVL.

The CDR3 sequence is CASSPGTSKIYNEQFF. For the CDR3, the DNA is TGCGCCAGCAGCCCTGGGACTAGCAAAATCTACAATGAGCAGTTCTTC. This rearrangement joins TRBV4-1 to TRBJ2-1; 9 bases agree with TRBD2. Germline V lookup: CDR1 MGHRA, CDR2 YSYEKL. The trim removed 4 bases at V and 3 bases at J, leaving 7 bases unmatched. CDR3 length: 16 residues.

CDR3 amino acids: CASSPSQVLSYNEQFF. The CDR3 region has the DNA TGTGCCAGCAGCCCCTCACAGGTCCTCTCCTACAATGAGCAGTTCTTC. This sequence joins TRBV5-6 and TRBJ2-1; D might be TRBD1 (5 bases). The V end was cut by 4 bases, the J end by 0 bases, with 14 bases between. This CDR3 is built from 16 residues. The germline V gene has CDR1 SGHDT and CDR2 YYEEEE.

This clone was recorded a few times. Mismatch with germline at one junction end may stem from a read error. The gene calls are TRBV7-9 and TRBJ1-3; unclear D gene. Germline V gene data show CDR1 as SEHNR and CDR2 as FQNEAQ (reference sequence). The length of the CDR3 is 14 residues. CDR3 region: CSSSLVLRAGTIYF. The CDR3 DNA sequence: TGTTCCAGCAGCTTAGTTCTAAGAGCCGGCACCATATATTTT.

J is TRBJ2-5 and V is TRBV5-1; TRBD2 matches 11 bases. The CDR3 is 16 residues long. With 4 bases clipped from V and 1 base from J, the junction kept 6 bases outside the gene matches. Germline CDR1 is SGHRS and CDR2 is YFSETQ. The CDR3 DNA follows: TGCGCCAGCAGCGCCGGGACTAGCGGAATCCAAGAGACCCAGTACTTC. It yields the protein CASSAGTSGIQETQYF. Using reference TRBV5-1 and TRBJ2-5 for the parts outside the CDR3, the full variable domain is KAGVTQTPRYLIKTRGQQVTLSCSPISGHRSVSWYQQTPGQGLQFLFEYFSETQRNKGNFPGRFSGRQFSNSRSEMNVSTLELGDSALYLCASSAGTSGIQETQYFGPGTRLLVL.

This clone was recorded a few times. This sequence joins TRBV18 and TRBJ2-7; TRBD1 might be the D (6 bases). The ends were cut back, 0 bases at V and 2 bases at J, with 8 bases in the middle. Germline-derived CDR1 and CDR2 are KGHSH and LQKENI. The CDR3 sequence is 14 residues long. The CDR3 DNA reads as TGTGCCAGCTCACCACCTTCAGGGGCCTACGAGCAGTACTTC. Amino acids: CASSPPSGAYEQYF.

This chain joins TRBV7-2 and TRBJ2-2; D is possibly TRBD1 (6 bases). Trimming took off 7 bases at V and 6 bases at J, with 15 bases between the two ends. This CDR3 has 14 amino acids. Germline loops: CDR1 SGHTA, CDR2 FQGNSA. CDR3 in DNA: TGTGCCAGCACACCACAGGGAGTTCCCGGGGAGCTGTTTTTT. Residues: CASTPQGVPGELFF.

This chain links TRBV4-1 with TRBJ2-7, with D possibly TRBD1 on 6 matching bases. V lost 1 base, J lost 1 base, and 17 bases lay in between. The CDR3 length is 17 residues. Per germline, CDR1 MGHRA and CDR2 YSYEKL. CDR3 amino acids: CASSQVHGDKGSYEQYF. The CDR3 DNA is TGCGCCAGCAGCCAAGTTCATGGGGACAAAGGTTCCTACGAGCAGTACTTC.

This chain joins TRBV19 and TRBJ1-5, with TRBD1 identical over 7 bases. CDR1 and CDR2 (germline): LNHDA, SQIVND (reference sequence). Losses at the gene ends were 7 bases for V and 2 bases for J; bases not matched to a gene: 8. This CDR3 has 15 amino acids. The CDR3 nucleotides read TGTGCCAGTACCTCCCCAGGGGGTGGCAATCAGCCCCAGCATTTT. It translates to CASTSPGGGNQPQHF.

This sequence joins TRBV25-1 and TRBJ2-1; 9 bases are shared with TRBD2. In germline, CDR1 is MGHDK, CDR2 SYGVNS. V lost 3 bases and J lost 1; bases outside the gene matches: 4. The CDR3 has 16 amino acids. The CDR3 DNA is TGTGCCAGCAGTGACGAGACTAGCGGATCCTACAATGAGCAGTTCTTC. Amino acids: CASSDETSGSYNEQFF. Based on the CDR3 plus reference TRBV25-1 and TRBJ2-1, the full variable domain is EADIYQTPRYLVIGTGKKITLECSQTMGHDKMYWYQQDPGMELHLIHYSYGVNSTEKGDLSSESTVSRIRTEHFPLTLESARPSHTSQYLCASSDETSGSYNEQFFGPGTRLTVL.